This T cell receptor beta chain was captured in a study of T cell responses to AZD1222 COVID-19 vaccine (dated by TCRdb to the early 2020s). Describing the broader study: TCR sequencing was performed for over 230 trial participants, of whom around 210 were given two doses of AZD1222 and around 25 were given two doses of MenACWY control vaccine. Trial participants were enrolled by age into 18-55, 56-69 and 70-plus year subgroups, with around 140, 26 and 57 TCR-sequenced participants respectively. Findings and caveats that apply to the study as a whole: The 56-69-year group was small, and its depth increase did not reach significance, likely because of low power. Reportedly, close to half of the unique spike-specific TCRs recognized epitopes lying outside the regions that are mutated in the B.1.351 and B.1.1.7 variants. A significant rise in spike-specific TCR breadth and depth was observed after two AZD1222 doses relative to day 0 and relative to MenACWY recipients. Vaccine-associated CD4 TCRs spanned the whole spike protein, with dominant responses in regions 160-218 and 743-854. No day 14 peak-response samples were available, so repertoires were characterized only after the peak T cell response. Participants were mostly white British and included more females than males, and it was suggested by the authors that clonal diversity may have been underestimated. Conclusions about previously exposed vaccinees are limited because only a handful of AZD1222 recipients were SARS-CoV-2 seropositive at baseline.

The sample's time point, from its label and the paper: baseline before first vaccination. Explained via the paper, the treatment or condition label denotes: meningococcal conjugate vaccine given as trial control. The vaccinee samples were drawn from two UK trials, COV001 and COV002, one of which was a single-blind randomized controlled phase 2/3 trial testing AZD1222 (ChAdOx1 nCoV-19) in healthy adults. Trial participant PBMC samples were collected at day 0 and day 28 after the second dose for TCRbeta chain sequencing. On this clone itself: It lacks a known antigen. No per-base quality is available; no much larger clone lies one base away.

The CDR3 regions of human TCRbeta chains were subjected to immunosequencing. The authors' analysis ran thus. TCRs in the repertoires were matched against a reference library of SARS-CoV-2-specific TCRs that had been generated with the MIRA antigen-specificity platform. Breadth meant the fraction of unique TCRs that were SARS-CoV-2-associated, whereas depth meant the fraction of total T cells that were SARS-CoV-2-associated. Using the MIRA data, each spike-specific TCR was mapped to the spike region that the TCR reacts to and placed in a CD4 or CD8 class. Log10-transformed breadth and depth values were compared by one-way ANOVA with Sidak's multiple comparisons tests. What TCRdb holds here is the immuneACCESS table cut down to in-frame rearrangements. Part of the clones is not present; checked against another copy, under half of the missing clones reflect an unresolved V gene, and the others are unexplained. V, J and clone size derive from that table, while D and trimming were established from the DNA sequence. In all, the sample holds 130,000 to 150,000 clones, and about 93% of those were seen once. Approximately 2.9% of the sample is in the top ten clones.

The material sequenced was peripheral blood, taken on day 0 of MenACWY control vaccination. This clonotype was sampled from an adult in good health.

The nucleotide sequence is TGCGCCAGCAGTCAATTTATAATAGCCTTATACGAGCAGTACTTC. The translation is CASSQFIIALYEQYF. The V and J segments used are TRBV23-1 and TRBJ2-7; the D gene is not confidently resolved. TRBV23-1 is an ORF; its function is uncertain. V and J lose 1 base and 4 bases, and a span of 14 bases separates them. The CDR3 spans 15 residues, from the cysteine through the phenylalanine. Here the CDR3 DNA is all that survives: 45 bases in frame from base 1.